The TCR beta chain under discussion was sequenced for a study of identical twins. Remarks on this clonotype: Antigen unknown.

cDNA carried unique molecular identifiers, and a universal primer site was added by template switching. Each CDR3 protein is one row after TCRdb ran MiXCR on the 5' RACE reads. This sample has some 460,000 distinct CDR3 sequences, with 13% to 15% found just once. Study-level results: A partial confounding effect on zero-insertion analyses could come from invariant MAIT and iNKT cells.

CDR3 size: 17 residues. Unmatched junction bases numbered 9, after V lost 6 bases and J lost 2 bases. In germline, CDR1 is MDHEN, CDR2 SYDVKM. The same specimen was also included in a second study, on yellow fever vaccine responses in identical twins.

This chain connects TRBV28 to TRBJ2-3; 12 bases are shared with TRBD2. The specimen was CD4+ T cells sorted from blood. The sequence was collected from a woman aged 18-29 years in good health. This chain's CDR3 is CASRQTGLAGNTDTQYF. The CDR3 coding sequence is TGTGCCAGCAGGCAGACTGGACTAGCGGGGAACACAGATACGCAGTATTTT.